This passage covers 5 T cell receptor beta chains from one sample sequenced in a study of CD8 T cells in Susac syndrome. cDNA came from roughly 0.47 to 1 ug RNA primed by random hexamers. TCRdb recomputed calls from the immunoSEQ multiplex PCR reads with MiXCR, one row per CDR3 protein. The sample shows 150,000 or so distinct CDR3 sequences, roughly 95% of them seen only once. Sequenced material: CD8+ T cells from PBMCs. Receptor source: a human donor with multiple sclerosis.

This clonotype was recorded once. The chain has TRBV3-1 and TRBJ2-2, with a possible D match to TRBD1 (6 bases). Per the germline V gene, CDR1 is LGHDT and CDR2 is YNNKEL (reference sequence). Trimming took 6 bases from V and 0 from J, leaving 14 bases between them. The CDR3 consists of 16 residues. The CDR3 loop reads CASSPDSTTNTGELFF. Here the CDR3 DNA reads TGTGCCAGCAGTCCGGACAGCACTACGAACACCGGGGAGCTGTTTTTT.

The genes are TRBV4-1 and TRBJ1-2; no definite D call. The CDR3 is 16 residues long. Germline V CDR1 and CDR2: MGHRA, YSYEKL. The ends were cut back, 0 bases at V and 4 bases at J, with 15 bases in the middle. The CDR3 DNA follows: TGCGCCAGCAGCCAAGATCGGGAACAGATAACCTATGGCTACACCTTC. It is translated as CASSQDREQITYGYTF.

The gene calls are TRBV27 and TRBJ1-2; 8 bases align to TRBD1. The V segment lost 6 bases and the J segment 8 bases; nucleotides outside the gene matches: 11. CDR1 and CDR2 from the germline V gene are MNHEY and SMNVEV (reference sequence). The CDR3 totals 14 residues. CDR3 residues: CASRPQGAVGGYTF. As DNA, the CDR3 is TGTGCCAGCAGACCTCAGGGGGCAGTTGGAGGCTACACCTTC.

V gene TRBV19 combines with J gene TRBJ2-7; D uncertain. CDR1 is LNHDA, CDR2 SQIVND, per germline (reference sequence). V was trimmed by 8 bases and J by 3 bases, leaving 11 bases between them. The length of the CDR3 is 12 residues. The CDR3 protein is CASDDGDYEQYF. CDR3 bases: TGTGCCAGTGACGACGGAGACTACGAGCAGTACTTC.

The V gene is TRBV27, the J gene TRBJ2-3; no firm D call. CDR3 length: 14 residues. Germline lookup yields CDR1 MNHEY and CDR2 SMNVEV (reference sequence). V lost 6 bases and J lost 0, with 10 bases in between. Here the CDR3 DNA reads TGTGCCAGCAGCCAGATCCCAAGCACAGATACGCAGTATTTT. This encodes CASSQIPSTDTQYF.